This T cell receptor beta chain was sequenced in a study of CD8 T cells in ankylosing spondylitis. One entry per CDR3 protein, called by TCRdb with MiXCR from the 5' RACE reads. The sample carries a few hundred thousand distinct CDR3 sequences, 20% to 30% recorded once. This clonotype originated in a male donor with ankylosing spondylitis or in good health (not recorded which). The sample consisted of blood, either unsorted or a sorted T cell fraction (not recorded which).

The CDR3 spells CASSLRTGWETQYF. DNA for the CDR3: TGTGCCAGCAGCTTGAGGACAGGGTGGGAGACCCAGTACTTC. The rearrangement joins TRBV5-6 to TRBJ2-5; TRBD1 matches 8 bases. CDR1 and CDR2 from the germline V gene are SGHDT and YYEEEE. V was pared by 1 base and J by 5 bases, with 4 bases of the junction left unmatched. This CDR3 has 14 residues.